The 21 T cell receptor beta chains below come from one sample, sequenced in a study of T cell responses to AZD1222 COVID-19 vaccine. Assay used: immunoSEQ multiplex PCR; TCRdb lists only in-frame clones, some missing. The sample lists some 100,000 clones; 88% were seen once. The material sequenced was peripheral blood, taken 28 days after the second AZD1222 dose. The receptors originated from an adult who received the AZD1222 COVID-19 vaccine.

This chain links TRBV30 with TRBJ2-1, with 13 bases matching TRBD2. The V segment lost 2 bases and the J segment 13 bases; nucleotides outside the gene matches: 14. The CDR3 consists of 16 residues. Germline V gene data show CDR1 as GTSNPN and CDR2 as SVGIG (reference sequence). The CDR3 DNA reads TGTGCCTGGAGTCCCGGGTCCGGGACTAGCGGGATTAGACAGTTCTTC. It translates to CAWSPGSGTSGIRQFF.

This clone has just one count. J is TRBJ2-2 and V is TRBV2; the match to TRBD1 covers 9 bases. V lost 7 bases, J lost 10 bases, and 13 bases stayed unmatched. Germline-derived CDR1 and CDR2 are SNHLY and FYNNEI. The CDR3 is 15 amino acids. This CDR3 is CASTTGTGIFEELFF. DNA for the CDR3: TGTGCCAGCACCACGGGGACAGGGATTTTTGAGGAGCTGTTTTTT.

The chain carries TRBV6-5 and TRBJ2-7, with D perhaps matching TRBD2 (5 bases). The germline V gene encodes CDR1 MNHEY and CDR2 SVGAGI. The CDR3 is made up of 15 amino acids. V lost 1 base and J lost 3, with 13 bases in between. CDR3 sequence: CASSYWVGVGYEQYF. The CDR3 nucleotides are TGTGCCAGCAGTTACTGGGTCGGGGTGGGCTACGAGCAGTACTTC.

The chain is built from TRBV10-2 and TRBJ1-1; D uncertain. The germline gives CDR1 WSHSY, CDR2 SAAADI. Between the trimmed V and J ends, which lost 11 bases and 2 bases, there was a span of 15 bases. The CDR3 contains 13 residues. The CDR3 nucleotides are TGCGCCTCTCAGAGCCAGGTAAACACTGAAGCTTTCTTT. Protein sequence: CASQSQVNTEAFF.

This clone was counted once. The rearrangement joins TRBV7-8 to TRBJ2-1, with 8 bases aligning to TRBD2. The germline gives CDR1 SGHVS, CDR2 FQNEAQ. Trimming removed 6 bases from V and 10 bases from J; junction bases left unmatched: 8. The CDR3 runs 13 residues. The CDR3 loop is CASRPGGVREQFF. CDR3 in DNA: TGTGCCAGCAGGCCCGGGGGGGTCCGGGAGCAGTTCTTC.

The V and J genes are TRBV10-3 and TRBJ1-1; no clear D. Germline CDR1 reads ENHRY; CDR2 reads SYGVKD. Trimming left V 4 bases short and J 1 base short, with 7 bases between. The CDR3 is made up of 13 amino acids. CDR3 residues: CAISGGSNTEAFF. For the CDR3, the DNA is TGTGCCATCAGTGGAGGGTCGAACACTGAAGCTTTCTTT.

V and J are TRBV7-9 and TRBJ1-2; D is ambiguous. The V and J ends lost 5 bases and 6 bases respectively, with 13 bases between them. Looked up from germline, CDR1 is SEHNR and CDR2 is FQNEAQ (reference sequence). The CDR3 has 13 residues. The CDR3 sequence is CASSRPAKNGYTF. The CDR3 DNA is TGTGCCAGCAGCCGCCCCGCAAAAAATGGCTACACCTTC.

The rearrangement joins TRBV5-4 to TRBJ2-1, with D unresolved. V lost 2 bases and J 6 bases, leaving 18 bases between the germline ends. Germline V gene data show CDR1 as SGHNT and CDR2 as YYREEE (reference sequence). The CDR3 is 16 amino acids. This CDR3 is CASSFSVGSAVNEQFF. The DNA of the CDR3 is TGTGCCAGCAGCTTTTCCGTTGGGTCAGCCGTCAATGAGCAGTTCTTC.

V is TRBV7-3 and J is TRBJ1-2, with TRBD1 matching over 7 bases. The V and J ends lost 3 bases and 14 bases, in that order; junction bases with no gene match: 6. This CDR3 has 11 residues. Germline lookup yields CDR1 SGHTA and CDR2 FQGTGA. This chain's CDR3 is CASSLLPGGTF. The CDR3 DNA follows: TGTGCCAGCAGCTTGTTGCCAGGGGGAACCTTC. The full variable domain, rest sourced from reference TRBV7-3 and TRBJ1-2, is GAGVSQTPSNKVTEKGKYVELRCDPISGHTALYWYRQSLGQGPEFLIYFQGTGAADDSGLPNDRFFAVRPEGSVSTLKIQRTERGDSAVYLCASSLLPGGTFGSGTRLTVV.

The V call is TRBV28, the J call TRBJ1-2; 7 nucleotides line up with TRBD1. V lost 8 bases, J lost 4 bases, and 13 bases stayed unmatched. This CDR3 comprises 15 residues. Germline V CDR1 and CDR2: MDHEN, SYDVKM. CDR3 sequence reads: CASVPAGTEIYGYTF. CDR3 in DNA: TGTGCCAGCGTTCCGGCCGGGACAGAGATCTATGGCTACACCTTC.

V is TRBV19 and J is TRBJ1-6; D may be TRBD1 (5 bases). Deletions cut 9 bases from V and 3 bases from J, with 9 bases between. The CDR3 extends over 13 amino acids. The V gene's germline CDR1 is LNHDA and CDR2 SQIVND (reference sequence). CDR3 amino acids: CASMQGYNSPLHF. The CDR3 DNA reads TGTGCCAGCATGCAGGGCTATAATTCACCCCTCCACTTT.

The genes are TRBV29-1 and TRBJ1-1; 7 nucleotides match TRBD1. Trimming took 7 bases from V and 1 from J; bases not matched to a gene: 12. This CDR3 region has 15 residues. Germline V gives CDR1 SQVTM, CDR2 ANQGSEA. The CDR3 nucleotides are TGCAGCGCCGATCGAGGGGGCAGAAAGAACACTGAAGCTTTCTTT. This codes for CSADRGGRKNTEAFF.

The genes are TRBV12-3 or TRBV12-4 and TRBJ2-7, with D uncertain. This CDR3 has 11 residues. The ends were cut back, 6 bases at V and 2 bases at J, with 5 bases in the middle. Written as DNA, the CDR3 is TGTGCCAGCAGCCTTACCTACGAGCAGTACTTC. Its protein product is CASSLTYEQYF.

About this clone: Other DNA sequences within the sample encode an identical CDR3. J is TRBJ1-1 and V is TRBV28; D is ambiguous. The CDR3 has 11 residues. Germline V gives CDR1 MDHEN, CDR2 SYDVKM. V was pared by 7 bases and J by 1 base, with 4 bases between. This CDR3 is CASIANTEAFF. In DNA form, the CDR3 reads TGTGCCAGCATAGCGAACACTGAAGCTTTCTTT.

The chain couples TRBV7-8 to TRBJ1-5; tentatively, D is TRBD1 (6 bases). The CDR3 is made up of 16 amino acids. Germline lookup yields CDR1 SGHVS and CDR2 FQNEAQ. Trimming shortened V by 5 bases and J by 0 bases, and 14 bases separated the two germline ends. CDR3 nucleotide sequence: TGTGCCAGCAGCCCCCAGGGGAGAGTTAGCAATCAGCCCCAGCATTTT. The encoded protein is CASSPQGRVSNQPQHF.

For the CDR3, the DNA is TGTGCCAGCAGCCAAGAGGCAGGGTTATATAGCAATCAGCCCCAGCATTTT. Translated, it gives CASSQEAGLYSNQPQHF. This chain joins TRBV4-2 and TRBJ1-5; a possible D gene is TRBD1 (5 bases). Germline V gene data show CDR1 as LGHNA and CDR2 as YNFKEQ. Trimming shortened V by 0 bases and J by 0 bases, and 12 bases separated the two germline ends. The CDR3 is 17 amino acids.

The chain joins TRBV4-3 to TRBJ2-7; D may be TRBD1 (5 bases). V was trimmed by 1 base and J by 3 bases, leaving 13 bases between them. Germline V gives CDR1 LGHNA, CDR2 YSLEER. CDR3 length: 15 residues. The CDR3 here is CASSQGKGHNYEQYF. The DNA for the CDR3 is TGCGCCAGCAGCCAAGGTAAAGGACACAACTACGAGCAGTACTTC.

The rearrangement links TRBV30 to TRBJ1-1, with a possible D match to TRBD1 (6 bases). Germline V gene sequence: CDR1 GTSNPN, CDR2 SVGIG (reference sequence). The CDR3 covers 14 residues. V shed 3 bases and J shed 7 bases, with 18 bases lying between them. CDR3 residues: CAWSAPRDTIEAFF. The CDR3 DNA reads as TGTGCCTGGAGCGCCCCCCGGGACACCATTGAAGCTTTCTTT.

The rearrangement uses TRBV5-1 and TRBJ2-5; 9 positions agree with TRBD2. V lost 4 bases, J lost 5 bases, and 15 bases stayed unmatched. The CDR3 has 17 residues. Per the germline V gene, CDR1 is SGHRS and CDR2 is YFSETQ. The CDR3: CASSPGLAYYKGETQYF. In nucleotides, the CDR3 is TGCGCCAGCAGCCCGGGACTAGCCTACTACAAGGGGGAGACCCAGTACTTC.

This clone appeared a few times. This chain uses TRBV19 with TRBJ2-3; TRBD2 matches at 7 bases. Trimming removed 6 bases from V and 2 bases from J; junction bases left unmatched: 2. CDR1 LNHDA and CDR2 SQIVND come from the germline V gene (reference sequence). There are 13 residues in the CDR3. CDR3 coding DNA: TGTGCCAGTAGGGGGGGGAACACAGATACGCAGTATTTT. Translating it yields CASRGGNTDTQYF.

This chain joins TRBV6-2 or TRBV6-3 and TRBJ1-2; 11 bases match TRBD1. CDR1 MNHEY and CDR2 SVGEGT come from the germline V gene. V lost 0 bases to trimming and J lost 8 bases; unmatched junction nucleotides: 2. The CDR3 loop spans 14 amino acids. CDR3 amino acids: CASSYSGTGGGYTF. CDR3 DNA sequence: TGTGCCAGCAGTTACTCCGGGACAGGGGGAGGCTACACCTTC.